Each of the 17 T cell receptor beta chains below was sequenced from the same sample in a study of T cells after somatic rescue of genetic block. Using immunoSEQ multiplex PCR, the repertoire was profiled, and TCRdb retains in-frame clones only, with some absent. The sample has 65,000 to 70,000 clones, 85% to 95% seen once. The specimen sequenced was peripheral blood mononuclear cells (PBMCs). The receptors shown here come from a man aged 40-49 years.

This chain links TRBV6-6 with TRBJ2-5, with D possibly TRBD1 on 5 matching bases. V lost 5 bases and J lost 2, with 15 bases in between. Germline values: CDR1 MNHNY, CDR2 SVGAGI (reference sequence). The CDR3 contains 15 residues. The CDR3 nucleotides are TGTGCCAGCAGTGCCAGGGTGTGGGGACAAGAGACCCAGTACTTC. Its translation is CASSARVWGQETQYF.

The V gene is TRBV6-5, the J gene TRBJ1-1, with unresolved D. In germline, CDR1 is MNHEY, CDR2 SVGAGI. Trimming shortened V by 6 bases and J by 1 base, and 12 bases separated the two germline ends. The CDR3 has 14 amino acids. In DNA, the CDR3 is TGTGCCAGCAGCCCATGGGCCGAGAACACTGAAGCTTTCTTT. It codes for CASSPWAENTEAFF.

The chain carries TRBV11-2 and TRBJ2-2, with 10 bases aligning to TRBD2. V lost 5 bases and J lost 0; bases outside the gene matches: 6. The germline V gene has CDR1 SGHAT and CDR2 FQNNGV. This CDR3 contains 17 residues. CDR3 sequence reads: CASSIPGLASNTGELFF. The CDR3 DNA reads as TGTGCCAGCAGCATACCGGGACTAGCGTCGAACACCGGGGAGCTGTTTTTT.

V and J are TRBV12-5 and TRBJ2-1; TRBD2 matches at 9 bases. Germline V gene lookup returns CDR1 LGHNT and CDR2 FRNRAP. The J segment lost 8 bases and the V segment lost 1 base, leaving 15 bases of the junction unmatched. CDR3 size: 18 residues. The CDR3 sequence: CASGLAYRGLAPEDEQFF. The CDR3 nucleotides are TGTGCTAGTGGTTTGGCCTACAGGGGACTAGCCCCCGAGGATGAGCAGTTCTTC.

This clone has more than one count but fewer than ten. V and J are TRBV27 and TRBJ1-5; 7 nucleotides match TRBD1. In germline, CDR1 is MNHEY, CDR2 SMNVEV (reference sequence). The CDR3 runs to 14 residues. J lost 6 bases, V lost 5 bases, and 7 bases had no gene match. The CDR3 DNA reads TGTGCCAGCAGTGAGACAGGGAGATTTCAGCCCCAGCATTTT. It codes for CASSETGRFQPQHF.

The chain links TRBV18 to TRBJ1-4, with D tentatively TRBD1 (5 bases). The germline V and J ends were trimmed by 2 bases and 5 bases, with 9 bases remaining between them. Germline loops: CDR1 KGHSH, CDR2 LQKENI. The CDR3 has 14 amino acids. The CDR3 sequence is CASSPSRQNEKLFF. The CDR3 nucleotides read TGTGCCAGCTCACCATCGCGACAGAATGAAAAACTGTTTTTT.

The V call is TRBV11-2, the J call TRBJ1-1; the D is unclear. This CDR3 region has 13 residues. Germline CDR1 is SGHAT and CDR2 is FQNNGV. Trimming removed 1 base at V and 5 bases at J, with 8 bases between. The CDR3 sequence is CASSLAPGTEAFF. The DNA of the CDR3 is TGTGCCAGCAGCTTAGCGCCGGGGACTGAAGCTTTCTTT.

Written as DNA, the CDR3 is TGTGCCAGCAGCCGAGCGGGGTACCAAGAGACCCAGTACTTC. It is translated as CASSRAGYQETQYF. This chain joins TRBV7-9 and TRBJ2-5; 7 bases fit TRBD2. The CDR3 consists of 14 residues. V was clipped by 5 bases and J by 0 bases; unmatched bases: 3. In germline, CDR1 is SEHNR, CDR2 FQNEAQ (reference sequence).

V is TRBV9 and J is TRBJ2-1; 8 bases line up with TRBD2. Germline-derived CDR1 and CDR2 are SGDLS and YYNGEE. The CDR3 length is 14 residues. V shed 0 bases and J 8 bases; nucleotides not matched to a gene: 4. CDR3 residues: CASSVAAGVDEQFF. The CDR3, as DNA: TGTGCCAGCAGCGTAGCAGCGGGAGTAGATGAGCAGTTCTTC.

The chain has TRBV5-1 and TRBJ2-5; TRBD1 aligns across 7 bases. After removal of 3 bases from V and 5 bases from J, the junction contained 10 bases not matched to a gene. The CDR3 contains 15 residues. The V gene's germline CDR1 is SGHRS and CDR2 YFSETQ. The CDR3 here is CASSWGTDGDETQYF. The CDR3 bases are TGCGCCAGCAGCTGGGGGACAGACGGGGACGAGACCCAGTACTTC.

J is TRBJ2-7 and V is TRBV11-2, with 7 positions matching TRBD1. CDR3 length: 13 residues. Germline lookup yields CDR1 SGHAT and CDR2 FQNNGV. V was pared by 6 bases and J by 3 bases, with 5 bases of the junction left unmatched. The CDR3 loop reads CASRSSGGYEQYF. The CDR3 DNA reads TGTGCCAGCAGGTCGTCAGGGGGCTACGAGCAGTACTTC. Full variable domain (remainder filled in from reference TRBV11-2 and TRBJ2-7): EAGVAQSPRYKIIEKRQSVAFWCNPISGHATLYWYQQILGQGPKLLIQFQNNGVVDDSQLPKDRFSAERLKGVDSTLKIQPAKLEDSAVYLCASRSSGGYEQYFGPGTRLTVT.

This chain links TRBV10-3 with TRBJ2-3; D unresolved. The germline V gene encodes CDR1 ENHRY and CDR2 SYGVKD. The CDR3 spans 11 residues. Between the trimmed V and J ends, which lost 2 bases and 4 bases, there was a span of 1 base. The CDR3 region is CAISEADTQYF. In DNA form, the CDR3 reads TGTGCCATCAGTGAGGCAGATACGCAGTATTTT.

The CDR3 bases are TGCGCCAGCAGCTCACAGGGGGTGGATGGCTACACCTTC. Encoded protein: CASSSQGVDGYTF. V and J are TRBV5-1 and TRBJ1-2, with 8 bases matching TRBD1. CDR1 is SGHRS and CDR2 is YFSETQ in the germline V gene. V lost 3 bases to trimming and J lost 6 bases; unmatched junction nucleotides: 4. CDR3 size: 13 residues.

This chain uses TRBV5-4 with TRBJ2-2, with 7 bases matching TRBD1. CDR1 and CDR2 from the germline V gene are SGHNT and YYREEE (reference sequence). Germline trimming cut 5 bases from V and 2 bases from J; bases unmatched to any gene: 6. This CDR3 region has 15 residues. The CDR3 reads CASRTQGPNTGELFF. CDR3 DNA: TGTGCCAGCAGGACACAGGGGCCAAACACCGGGGAGCTGTTTTTT.

This chain joins TRBV6-5 and TRBJ2-7, with 7 bases matching TRBD2. V trimming: 7 bases; J trimming: 0 bases; junction bases outside the gene matches: 6. Germline V lookup: CDR1 MNHEY, CDR2 SVGAGI. This CDR3 contains 14 residues. In nucleotides, the CDR3 is TGTGCCAGCATGACAGCGGGGCGCTCCTACGAGCAGTACTTC. Amino acids: CASMTAGRSYEQYF.

This chain links TRBV19 with TRBJ2-7; D might be TRBD2 (6 bases). With 7 bases removed from V and 4 bases from J, the gap between germline ends came to 14 bases. This CDR3 has 13 amino acids. Germline V lookup: CDR1 LNHDA, CDR2 SQIVND (reference sequence). This CDR3 is CASKGTGEYEQYF. The DNA for the CDR3 is TGTGCCAGTAAGGGGACGGGGGAGTACGAGCAGTACTTC.

Written as DNA, the CDR3 is TGTGCCAGCAGCTCCGGACAGGGGGACACTGAAGCTTTCTTT. Amino acids: CASSSGQGDTEAFF. The rearrangement joins TRBV28 to TRBJ1-1; 10 bases align to TRBD1. Germline V lookup: CDR1 MDHEN, CDR2 SYDVKM. The V segment lost 6 bases and the J segment 3 bases; nucleotides outside the gene matches: 4. The CDR3 spans 14 residues.